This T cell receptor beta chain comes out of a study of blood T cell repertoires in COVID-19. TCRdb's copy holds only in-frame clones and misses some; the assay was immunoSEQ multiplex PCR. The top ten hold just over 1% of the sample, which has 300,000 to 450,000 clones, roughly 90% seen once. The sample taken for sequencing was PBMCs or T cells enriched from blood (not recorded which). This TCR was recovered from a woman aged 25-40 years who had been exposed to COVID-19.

CDR3 region: CATSEADRAGEQFF. The CDR3 region has the DNA TGTGCCACCAGTGAGGCCGACAGGGCGGGTGAGCAGTTCTTC. V usage is TRBV24-1 and J usage is TRBJ2-1; 7 bases are a match to TRBD1. Germline V gene data show CDR1 as KGHDR and CDR2 as SFDVKD. The trim removed 4 bases at V and 9 bases at J, leaving 8 bases unmatched. This CDR3 has 14 residues.